Sequencing of this T cell receptor (beta chain) was carried out in a study of human T cells and chemical hapten exposure. Study-level information: Researchers reported sensitizing a 2 cm by 2 cm upper inner arm skin site with 2% DPC.

Individual cDNA molecules received unique molecular identifiers in the library. TCRdb independently ran MiXCR on the RACE reads; one entry per CDR3 protein. Among tens of thousands of distinct CDR3 sequences listed, roughly a tenth were seen once. Germline V gives CDR1 SGHDT, CDR2 YYEEEE. The ends lost 4 bases at V and 6 bases at J; junction bases unmatched: 13. The CDR3 sequence is 16 residues long. Stated time point: pre-sensitization, week 0. Treatment noted: therapeutic diphenylcyclopropenone sensitization with weekly scalp DPC. Patients had alopecia, were aged 18 to 70, and were not pregnant. In its sample, this clonotype was seen many times.

Sequences were derived from whole blood, sampled in connection with sensitization to the hapten diphenylcyclopropenone (DPC). The receptor was derived from a man aged 30 to 45 with alopecia areata. Some clones in this sample may be carry-over from other donors' samples. The V call is TRBV5-6, the J call TRBJ1-5; 7 positions match TRBD1. This chain's CDR3 is CASSQYTGEVGQPQHF. CDR3 DNA: TGTGCCAGCAGCCAATATACAGGGGAAGTAGGTCAGCCCCAGCATTTT. The variable domain in full, completed from reference TRBV5-6 and TRBJ1-5, reads DAGVTQSPTHLIKTRGQQVTLRCSPKSGHDTVSWYQQALGQGPQFIFQYYEEEERQRGNFPDRFSGHQFPNYSSELNVNALLLGDSALYLCASSQYTGEVGQPQHFGDGTRLSIL.